This T cell receptor (beta chain) was obtained from a study of response to subunit inactivated influenza vaccine. TCRdb re-derived calls from the RT-PCR reads in MiXCR, one entry per CDR3 protein. The sample contains about 570,000 distinct CDR3 sequences, over 9% of which appear only once. The V gene lost 2 bases and the J gene lost 4 bases, with 12 bases spanning the gap. The CDR3 consists of 14 residues. CDR1 and CDR2 (germline): LGHNA, YNFKEQ. These data are also associated with another study on T cells expressing NK-cell markers. Turning to that study: TCR beta libraries carry UMIs added by 5'RACE template switching.

Sequenced here: PBMCs from blood, sampled on the day of vaccination. This receptor was obtained from a man in his forties or fifties who received an inactivated influenza vaccine. V usage is TRBV4-2 and J usage is TRBJ2-7, with D perhaps matching TRBD1 or TRBD2 (5 bases each). CDR3 bases: TGTGCCAGCAGCCAACCGGGACCCCTATACGAGCAGTACTTC. Protein product: CASSQPGPLYEQYF.